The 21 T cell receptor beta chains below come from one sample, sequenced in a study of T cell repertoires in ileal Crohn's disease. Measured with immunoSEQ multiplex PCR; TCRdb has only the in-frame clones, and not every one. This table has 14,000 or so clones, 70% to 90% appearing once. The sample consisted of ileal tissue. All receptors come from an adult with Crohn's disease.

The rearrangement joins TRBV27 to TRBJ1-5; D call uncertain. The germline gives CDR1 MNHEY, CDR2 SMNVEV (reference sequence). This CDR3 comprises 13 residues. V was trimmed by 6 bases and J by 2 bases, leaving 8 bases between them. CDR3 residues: CASSFSGNQPQHF. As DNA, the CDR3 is TGTGCCAGCAGCTTCTCAGGCAATCAGCCCCAGCATTTT.

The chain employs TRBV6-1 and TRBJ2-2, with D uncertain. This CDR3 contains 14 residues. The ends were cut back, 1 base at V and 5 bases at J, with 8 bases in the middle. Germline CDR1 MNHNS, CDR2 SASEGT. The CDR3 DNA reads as TGTGCCAGCAGTGAAGTGCGAGGTACCGGGGAGCTGTTTTTT. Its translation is CASSEVRGTGELFF.

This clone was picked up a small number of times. CDR3 protein: CASSRPSSYEQYF. As DNA, the CDR3 is TGTGCCAGCAGTCGCCCCAGCTCCTACGAGCAGTACTTC. The rearrangement links TRBV28 to TRBJ2-7; D ambiguous. V lost 5 bases and J lost 0, with 8 bases in between. Germline V gives CDR1 MDHEN, CDR2 SYDVKM. There are 13 residues in the CDR3.

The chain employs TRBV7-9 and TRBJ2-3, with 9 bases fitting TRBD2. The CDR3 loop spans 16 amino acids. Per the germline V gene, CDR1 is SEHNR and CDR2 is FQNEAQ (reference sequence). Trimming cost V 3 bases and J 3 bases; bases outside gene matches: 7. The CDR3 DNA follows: TGTGCCAGCAGCTTTTCCGGACTAGCGTCAACAGATACGCAGTATTTT. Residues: CASSFSGLASTDTQYF. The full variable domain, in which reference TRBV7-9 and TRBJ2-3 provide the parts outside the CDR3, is DTGVSQNPRHKITKRGQNVTFRCDPISEHNRLYWYRQTLGQGPEFLTYFQNEAQLEKSRLLSDRFSAERPKGSFSTLEIQRTEQGDSAMYLCASSFSGLASTDTQYFGPGTRLTVL.

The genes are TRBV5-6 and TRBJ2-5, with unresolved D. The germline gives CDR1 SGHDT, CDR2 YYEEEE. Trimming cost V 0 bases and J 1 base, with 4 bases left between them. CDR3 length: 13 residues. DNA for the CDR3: TGTGCCAGCAGCTTGGGCAGCCAAGAGACCCAGTACTTC. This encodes CASSLGSQETQYF. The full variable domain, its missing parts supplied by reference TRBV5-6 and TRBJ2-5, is DAGVTQSPTHLIKTRGQQVTLRCSPKSGHDTVSWYQQALGQGPQFIFQYYEEEERQRGNFPDRFSGHQFPNYSSELNVNALLLGDSALYLCASSLGSQETQYFGPGTRLLVL.

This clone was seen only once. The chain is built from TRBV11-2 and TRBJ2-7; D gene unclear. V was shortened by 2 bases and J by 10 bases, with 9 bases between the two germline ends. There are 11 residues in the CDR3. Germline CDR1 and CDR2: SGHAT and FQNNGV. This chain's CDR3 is CASSLHRDQYF. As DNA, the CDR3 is TGTGCCAGCAGCTTACACAGAGATCAGTACTTC.

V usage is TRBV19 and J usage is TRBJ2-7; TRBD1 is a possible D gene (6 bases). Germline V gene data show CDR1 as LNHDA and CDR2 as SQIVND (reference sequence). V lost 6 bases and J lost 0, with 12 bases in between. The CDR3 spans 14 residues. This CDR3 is CASRKQGSSYEQYF. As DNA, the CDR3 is TGTGCCAGTAGGAAACAGGGAAGCTCCTACGAGCAGTACTTC.

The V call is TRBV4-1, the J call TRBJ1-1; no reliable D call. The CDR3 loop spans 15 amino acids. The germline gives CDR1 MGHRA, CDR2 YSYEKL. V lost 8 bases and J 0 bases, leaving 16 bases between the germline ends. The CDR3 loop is CASSKGRDLNTEAFF. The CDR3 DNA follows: TGCGCCAGCTCCAAAGGGAGAGACTTGAACACTGAAGCTTTCTTT.

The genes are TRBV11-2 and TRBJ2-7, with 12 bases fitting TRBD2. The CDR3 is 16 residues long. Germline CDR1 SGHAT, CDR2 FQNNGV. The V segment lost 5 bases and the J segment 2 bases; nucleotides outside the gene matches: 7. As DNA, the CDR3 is TGTGCCAGCAGCCAAAACCTAGCGGGAGGGACCTACGAGCAGTACTTC. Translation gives CASSQNLAGGTYEQYF.

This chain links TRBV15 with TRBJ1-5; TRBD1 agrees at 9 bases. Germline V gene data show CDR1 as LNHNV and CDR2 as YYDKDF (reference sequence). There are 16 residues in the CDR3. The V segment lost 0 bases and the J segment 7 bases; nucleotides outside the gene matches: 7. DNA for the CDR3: TGTGCCACCAGCAGAGATGGGGGACAGGGAGGACAGCCCCAGCATTTT. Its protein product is CATSRDGGQGGQPQHF.

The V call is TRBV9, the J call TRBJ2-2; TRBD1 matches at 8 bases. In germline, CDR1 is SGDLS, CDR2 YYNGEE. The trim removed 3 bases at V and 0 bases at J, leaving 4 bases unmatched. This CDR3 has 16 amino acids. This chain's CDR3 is CASSGDRGANTGELFF. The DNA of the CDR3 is TGTGCCAGCAGCGGAGACAGGGGCGCGAACACCGGGGAGCTGTTTTTT.

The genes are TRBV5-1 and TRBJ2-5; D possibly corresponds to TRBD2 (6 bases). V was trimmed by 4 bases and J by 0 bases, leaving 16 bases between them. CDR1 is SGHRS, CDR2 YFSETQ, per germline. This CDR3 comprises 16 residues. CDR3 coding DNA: TGCGCCAGCAGCCCCGGGACTGCTTCGTACCAAGAGACCCAGTACTTC. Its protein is CASSPGTASYQETQYF.

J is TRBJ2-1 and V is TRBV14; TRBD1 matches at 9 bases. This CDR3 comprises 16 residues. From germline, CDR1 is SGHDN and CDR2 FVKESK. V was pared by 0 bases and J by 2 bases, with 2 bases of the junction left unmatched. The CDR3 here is CASSQDRQGAYNEQFF. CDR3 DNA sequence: TGTGCCAGCAGCCAAGATAGACAGGGGGCCTACAATGAGCAGTTCTTC. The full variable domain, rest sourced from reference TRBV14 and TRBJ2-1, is EAGVTQFPSHSVIEKGQTVTLRCDPISGHDNLYWYRRVMGKEIKFLLHFVKESKQDESGMPNNRFLAERTGGTYSTLKVQPAELEDSGVYFCASSQDRQGAYNEQFFGPGTRLTVL.

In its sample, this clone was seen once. The CDR3 sequence is CASSVGGSGDQETQYF. In nucleotides, the CDR3 is TGTGCCAGCAGCGTAGGCGGTAGCGGGGACCAAGAGACCCAGTACTTC. This sequence joins TRBV9 and TRBJ2-5; TRBD2 aligns across 8 bases. This CDR3 spans 16 amino acids. The germline gives CDR1 SGDLS, CDR2 YYNGEE. J gave up 0 bases and V 0 bases, and 4 bases lay outside the gene matches.

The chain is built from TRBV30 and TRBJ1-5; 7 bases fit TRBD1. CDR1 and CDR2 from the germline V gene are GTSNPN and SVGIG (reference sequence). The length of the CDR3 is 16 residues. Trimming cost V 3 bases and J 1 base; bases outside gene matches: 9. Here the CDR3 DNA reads TGTGCCTGGAGCGGTCCCTCGACAGGGAGCAATCAGCCCCAGCATTTT. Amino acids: CAWSGPSTGSNQPQHF.

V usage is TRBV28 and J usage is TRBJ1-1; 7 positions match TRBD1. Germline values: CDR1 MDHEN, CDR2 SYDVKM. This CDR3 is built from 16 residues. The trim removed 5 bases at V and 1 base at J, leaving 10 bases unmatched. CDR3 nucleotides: TGTGCCAGCAGTCTACCACAGGGGAGAGGGAACACTGAAGCTTTCTTT. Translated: CASSLPQGRGNTEAFF.

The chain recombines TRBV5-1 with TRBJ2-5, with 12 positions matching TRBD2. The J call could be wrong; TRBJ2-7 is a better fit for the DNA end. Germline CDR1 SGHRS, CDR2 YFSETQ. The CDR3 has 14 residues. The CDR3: CASGDTSGGYEQYF. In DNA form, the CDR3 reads TGCGCCAGCGGTGACACTAGCGGGGGGTACGAGCAGTACTTC.

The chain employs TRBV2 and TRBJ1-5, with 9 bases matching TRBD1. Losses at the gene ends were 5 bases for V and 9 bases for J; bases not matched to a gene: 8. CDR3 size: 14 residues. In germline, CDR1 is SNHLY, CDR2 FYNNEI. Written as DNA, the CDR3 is TGTGCCAGCAGTTTCCCGGGACAGGGACGGCCCCAGCATTTT. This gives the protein CASSFPGQGRPQHF.

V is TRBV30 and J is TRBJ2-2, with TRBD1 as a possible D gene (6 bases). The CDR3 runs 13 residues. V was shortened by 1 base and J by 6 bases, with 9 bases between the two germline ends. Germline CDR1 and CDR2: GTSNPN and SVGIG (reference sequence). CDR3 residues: CAWSAQGSGELFF. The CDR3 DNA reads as TGTGCCTGGAGTGCACAGGGTTCCGGGGAGCTGTTTTTT.

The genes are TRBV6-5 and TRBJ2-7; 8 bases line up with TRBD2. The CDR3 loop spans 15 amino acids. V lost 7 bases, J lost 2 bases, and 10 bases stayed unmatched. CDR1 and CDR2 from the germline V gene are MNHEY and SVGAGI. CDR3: CASTPGLAATYEQYF. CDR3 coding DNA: TGTGCCAGCACCCCTGGACTAGCTGCAACCTACGAGCAGTACTTC.

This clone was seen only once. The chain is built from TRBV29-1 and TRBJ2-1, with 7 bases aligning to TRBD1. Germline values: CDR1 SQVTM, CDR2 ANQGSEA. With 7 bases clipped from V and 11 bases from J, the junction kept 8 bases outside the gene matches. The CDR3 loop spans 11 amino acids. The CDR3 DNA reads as TGCAGCGGGATAGGGACAGCCCAGCAGTTCTTC. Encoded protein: CSGIGTAQQFF.